This entry lists 13 T cell receptor beta chains sequenced from one sample in a study of cytomegalovirus exposure and HLA in healthy donors. It was with 60 Vbeta and 13 Jbeta primers that the PCR ran. Produced via immunoSEQ multiplex PCR; TCRdb's table is partial and in-frame only. This sample yields around 130,000 clones, of which 75% to 90% are seen a single time; about 7% belongs to the top ten. What was sequenced was PBMCs. These receptor sequences come from a young woman in good health and CMV-seropositive.

This clone was detected only a few times. The chain employs TRBV28 and TRBJ2-1; 9 bases match TRBD2. Unmatched junction bases numbered 1, after V lost 6 bases and J lost 4 bases. The CDR3 runs 13 residues. Germline V gives CDR1 MDHEN, CDR2 SYDVKM. CDR3 bases: TGTGCCAGCAGGACTAGCGGTTACAATGAGCAGTTCTTC. As protein: CASRTSGYNEQFF.

The chain combines TRBV28 with TRBJ1-2; D not certain. The CDR3 is made up of 13 amino acids. CDR1 and CDR2 from the germline V gene are MDHEN and SYDVKM. V lost 5 bases and J 6 bases, leaving 13 bases between the germline ends. In DNA form, the CDR3 reads TGTGCCAGCAGTCCCCAGGCTAATCATGGCTACACCTTC. Residues: CASSPQANHGYTF.

This chain links TRBV6-4 with TRBJ2-5, with 9 bases lining up with TRBD1. CDR1 and CDR2 from the germline V gene are MRHNA and SNTAGT. This CDR3 is built from 15 residues. V trimming: 3 bases; J trimming: 5 bases; junction bases outside the gene matches: 7. The CDR3 DNA reads as TGTGCCAGCAGTGAAGAGACAGGGGGGTTGGAGACCCAGTACTTC. This sequence encodes CASSEETGGLETQYF.

This sequence joins TRBV30 and TRBJ1-2, with D perhaps TRBD1 (5 bases). Trimming took 5 bases from V and 3 from J, leaving 7 bases between them. The CDR3 runs 11 residues. Germline CDR1 and CDR2: GTSNPN and SVGIG (reference sequence). The CDR3 reads CAWGTHYGYTF. The CDR3 DNA follows: TGTGCCTGGGGGACTCACTATGGCTACACCTTC. The complete variable domain, with remaining parts taken from reference TRBV30 and TRBJ1-2, reads SQTIHQWPATLVQPVGSPLSLECTVEGTSNPNLYWYRQAAGRGLQLLFYSVGIGQISSEVPQNLSASRPQDRQFILSSKKLLLSDSGFYLCAWGTHYGYTFGSGTRLTVV.

The V and J genes are TRBV9 and TRBJ1-6; 9 bases line up with TRBD1. The CDR3 runs 16 residues. J gave up 7 bases and V 3 bases, and 8 bases lay outside the gene matches. Germline-derived CDR1 and CDR2 are SGDLS and YYNGEE. This CDR3 reads CASSATGGRDNSPLHF. CDR3 nucleotides: TGTGCCAGCAGCGCAACAGGGGGCAGGGACAATTCACCCCTCCACTTT.

The CDR3 coding sequence is TGTGCCAGCAGTCCGGGTGGCTACACCTTC. Its translation is CASSPGGYTF. The chain recombines TRBV28 with TRBJ1-2, with D unclear. The CDR3 loop spans 10 amino acids. Germline V gene lookup returns CDR1 MDHEN and CDR2 SYDVKM. V gave up 5 bases and J gave up 7 bases, with 5 bases separating them.

CDR3 residues: CASTQTSGSYEQYF. CDR3 sequence (DNA): TGCGCCAGCACCCAGACTAGCGGGAGCTACGAGCAGTACTTC. The chain employs TRBV5-1 and TRBJ2-7; 12 nucleotides agree with TRBD2. The CDR3 has 14 amino acids. Germline V gene lookup returns CDR1 SGHRS and CDR2 YFSETQ. After removal of 6 bases from V and 3 bases from J, the junction contained 4 bases not matched to a gene.

The V and J genes are TRBV5-1 and TRBJ1-4; 8 bases agree with TRBD1. The ends lost 2 bases at V and 7 bases at J; junction bases unmatched: 4. Looked up from germline, CDR1 is SGHRS and CDR2 is YFSETQ. The CDR3 has 14 amino acids. The CDR3 bases are TGCGCCAGCAGCTTAGCAGGGGGCTTTGAAAAACTGTTTTTT. Protein product: CASSLAGGFEKLFF.

CDR3 sequence reads: CASRSDTGPYNEQFF. The CDR3 DNA sequence: TGTGCCAGCAGGTCGGACACCGGACCGTACAATGAGCAGTTCTTC. The rearrangement joins TRBV2 to TRBJ2-1; D possibly corresponds to TRBD1 (5 bases). CDR3 size: 15 residues. The V gene's germline CDR1 is SNHLY and CDR2 FYNNEI. V gave up 6 bases and J gave up 4 bases, with 16 bases separating them.

With regard to this clone: Germline and junction disagree at one end, which may indicate a read error. V is TRBV7-7 and J is TRBJ2-3, with 11 bases fitting TRBD2. CDR1 and CDR2 from the germline V gene are SSHAT and FNYEAQ (reference sequence). CDR3 length: 17 residues. The CDR3 region has the DNA TGTGCTAGCAGCCCTTACGTGACTAGCGGGAACGCAGATACGCAGTATTTT. This gives the protein CASSPYVTSGNADTQYF. The entire variable domain, with the rest obtained from reference TRBV7-7 and TRBJ2-3, is as follows: GAGVSQSPRYKVTKRGQDVTLRCDPISSHATLYWYQQALGQGPEFLTYFNYEAQPDKSGLPSDRFSAERPEGSISTLTIQRTEQRDSAMYRCASSPYVTSGNADTQYFGPGTRLTVL.

This rearrangement joins TRBV29-1 to TRBJ2-5, with TRBD1 identical over 11 bases. This CDR3 comprises 14 residues. The germline V gene encodes CDR1 SQVTM and CDR2 ANQGSEA. Trimming removed 7 bases from V and 9 bases from J; junction bases left unmatched: 13. The CDR3 coding sequence is TGCAGCGCCCGAGGATGGACAGGGGGCAATGCCCAGTACTTC. Translated: CSARGWTGGNAQYF.

This clone was seen just once. This chain uses TRBV5-1 with TRBJ1-3, with D possibly TRBD1 on 5 matching bases. Looked up from germline, CDR1 is SGHRS and CDR2 is YFSETQ. The CDR3 sequence is 16 residues long. Between the trimmed V and J ends, which lost 0 bases and 3 bases, there was a span of 13 bases. CDR3 nucleotide sequence: TGCGCCAGCAGCTTGGTTGGGGCCGAATATGGAAACACCATATATTTT. Translating gives CASSLVGAEYGNTIYF.

The chain recombines TRBV5-1 with TRBJ2-5; 11 nucleotides align to TRBD2. The CDR3 consists of 15 residues. V shed 3 bases and J 4 bases; nucleotides not matched to a gene: 5. Looked up from germline, CDR1 is SGHRS and CDR2 is YFSETQ. CDR3: CASSWGTSGGETQYF. For the CDR3, the DNA is TGCGCCAGCAGCTGGGGGACTAGCGGCGGAGAGACCCAGTACTTC.